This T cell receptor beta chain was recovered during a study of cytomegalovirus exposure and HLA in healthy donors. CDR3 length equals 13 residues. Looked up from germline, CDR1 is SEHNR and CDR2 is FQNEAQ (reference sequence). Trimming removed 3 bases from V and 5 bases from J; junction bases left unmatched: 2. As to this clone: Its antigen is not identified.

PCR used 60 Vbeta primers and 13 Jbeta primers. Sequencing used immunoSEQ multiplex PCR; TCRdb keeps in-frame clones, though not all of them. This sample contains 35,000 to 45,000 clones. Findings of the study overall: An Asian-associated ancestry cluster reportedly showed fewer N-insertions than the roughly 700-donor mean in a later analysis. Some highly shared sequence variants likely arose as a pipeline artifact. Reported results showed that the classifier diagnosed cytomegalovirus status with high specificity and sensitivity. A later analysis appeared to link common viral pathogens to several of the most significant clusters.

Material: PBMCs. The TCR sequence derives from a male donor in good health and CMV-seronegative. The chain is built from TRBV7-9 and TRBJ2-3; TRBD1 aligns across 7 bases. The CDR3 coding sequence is TGTGCCAGCAGCTTTTGGACAGGAGATACGCAGTATTTT. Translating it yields CASSFWTGDTQYF.